One T cell receptor (beta chain) is described in this entry. Primers: 60 Vbeta forward and 13 Jbeta reverse. Data came from immunoSEQ multiplex PCR; TCRdb stores just in-frame clones and leaves some out. The sample lists roughly 87,000 clones; 70% to 80% were seen once. The entry originates in a study of cytomegalovirus exposure and HLA in healthy donors. Turning to the study itself: Earlier sequencing of approximately 180 million T cells yielded roughly 120 million unique TCR beta sequences.

These donors counted as nominally healthy when sampled, but unrecorded immune exposures were likely. The CDR3 covers 18 residues. Trimming removed 1 base from V and 3 bases from J; junction bases left unmatched: 16. Germline loops: CDR1 GTSNPN, CDR2 SVGIG (reference sequence). This clonotype originated in a woman aged 40-49 years in good health and CMV-seropositive. The chain has TRBV30 and TRBJ2-3, with TRBD2 matching over 7 bases. Sequenced input: PBMCs. This CDR3 reads CAWSDPLRGAGDTDTQYF. The CDR3 DNA reads TGTGCCTGGAGTGACCCCCTCCGAGGGGCGGGGGATACAGATACGCAGTATTTT.